This T cell receptor (beta chain) emerged from a study of T cells in Graves' hyperthyroidism and ophthalmopathy. At the level of the study: It was at initial diagnosis, before any treatment, that peripheral blood was collected. Study observations and caveats: Most expanded thyroid clonotypes above 0.001 also appeared in blood.

Per the germline V gene, CDR1 is PRHDT and CDR2 is FYEKMQ (reference sequence). This CDR3 contains 16 residues. After removal of 4 bases from V and 5 bases from J, the junction contained 8 bases not matched to a gene. Amplified TCR beta CDR3 regions derived from RNA transcripts. The HTBI set primed first-round TCR CDR3 RT-PCR. TCRdb reprocessed the multiplex PCR reads with MiXCR, giving one entry per CDR3 protein. Of around 500,000 distinct CDR3 sequences in the sample, 12% to 15% were seen once. This clonotype was counted at least ten times. Its matching antigen is unknown. The hyperthyroidism was newly diagnosed and had lasted under 2 months; the patients were aged 18 to 65. Based on clinical symptoms, serum thyroxine and TRAb, thyroid ultrasound and orbital computed tomography, diagnoses were reached.

The clonotype was recovered from a middle-aged woman with Graves' hyperthyroidism. The specimen was blood. The rearrangement joins TRBV13 to TRBJ2-1; 10 bases fit TRBD2. The CDR3 reads CASSWDGAGGNNEQFF. Written as DNA, the CDR3 is TGTGCCAGCAGCTGGGATGGAGCGGGAGGGAACAATGAGCAGTTCTTC.